The source of this TCR beta chain is a study of OX40 agonist ivuxolimab in advanced cancers. Study information: Patients received the agonistic anti-OX40 (CD134) antibody ivuxolimab. Findings and limits, study-wide: In the expanded peripheral T cells, antigen specificity was never determined.

Comments on this clone: Its matching antigen is unknown.

CDR1 MNHNS and CDR2 SASEGT come from the germline V gene. V was trimmed by 1 base and J by 7 bases, leaving 14 bases between them. The CDR3 is made up of 15 amino acids. Profiling relied on immunoSEQ multiplex PCR, and the TCRdb table lists in-frame clones only, not all of them. The sample lists more than 55,000 clones; approximately 82% were seen once. This chain uses TRBV6-1 with TRBJ2-1; D uncertain. This clonotype originated in an adult with an advanced solid tumor such as melanoma, head and neck, liver or kidney cancer. The input for sequencing was CD4+ or CD8+ T cells sorted from blood, taken in a trial of the OX40 agonist ivuxolimab. This CDR3 reads CASSEGWARNNEQFF. The CDR3 coding sequence is TGTGCCAGCAGTGAAGGGTGGGCTAGAAATAATGAGCAGTTCTTC.